Listed below are T cell receptor beta chains from one sample, sequenced in a study of T cells after yellow fever vaccination. TCRdb reprocessed the 5' RACE reads via MiXCR and lists one record per CDR3 protein. The sample has about 85,000 distinct CDR3 sequences, 10% to 15% seen once. The sample was CD8+ T cells not binding an NS4B(214-222) dextramer, sorted from PBMCs, taken roughly 23 days after the first yellow fever vaccination. The receptors were gathered from a man aged 18 to 29 who received the YFV17D yellow fever vaccine. Both conserved end residues are trimmed from each CDR3.

v_call	j_call	cdr3_aa
TRBV7-7	TRBJ2-1	ASSPPGQSGEQF
TRBV4-1	TRBJ2-3	ASSQQEADTQY
TRBV27	TRBJ2-1	ASSLMGLNYNEQF
TRBV6-6	TRBJ1-4	ASTPALNEKLF
TRBV12-3/TRBV12-4	TRBJ2-7	ASRRTISYEQY
TRBV7-8	TRBJ2-1	ASSLGGSGGASFGHNEQF
TRBV12-3/TRBV12-4	TRBJ2-1	ASTGGREYNEQF
TRBV7-2	TRBJ2-3	ASSPIRESDTQY
TRBV12-3/TRBV12-4	TRBJ1-2	ASSLGDGYT
TRBV20-1	TRBJ2-7	SARDVAGEAYEQY
TRBV4-1	TRBJ2-1	ASSQRAPSAGGLYNEQF
TRBV5-1	TRBJ2-7	ASSSLIQGSYEQY
TRBV5-1	TRBJ2-7	ASSLEGQGSTYEQY
TRBV4-1	TRBJ2-1	ASSARQGSKRNEQF
TRBV12-3/TRBV12-4	TRBJ1-5	ASSPTGVLSNQPQH
TRBV20-1	TRBJ2-3	SARDPGTSGGRDTQY
TRBV20-1	TRBJ1-5	SARDPTTGRNQPQH
TRBV14	TRBJ1-1	ASSSQGAQSTEAF
TRBV6-5	TRBJ2-5	ASSLLAGGLGETQY
TRBV7-9	TRBJ2-2	ASSWFTGELF
TRBV6-2/TRBV6-3	TRBJ2-1	ASSSSGAGDEQF
TRBV6-2/TRBV6-3	TRBJ2-7	ASSYPGYEQY
TRBV5-1	TRBJ1-2	ASSAIQGGGYT
TRBV4-1	TRBJ1-5	ASSHPTGGRSNQPQH
TRBV6-1	TRBJ1-4	ASSESSGTNEKLF
TRBV7-9	TRBJ2-2	ASSPTNTGELF
TRBV6-2/TRBV6-3	TRBJ1-1	ASSYAGAAEAF
TRBV2	TRBJ1-4	ASSNGRNEKLF
TRBV7-2	TRBJ2-7	ASSLLGVGSQYEQY
TRBV21-1	TRBJ1-5	ASSKPEGLSLADQPQH
TRBV7-2	TRBJ2-1	ASRLAGGGYNEQF
TRBV4-1	TRBJ1-1	ASSQKEQAYNTEAF